These T cell receptor beta chains were read from a single sample in a study of PD-1 blockade in mismatch repair-deficient tumors. TCRdb's table, derived via immunoSEQ multiplex PCR, lists solely in-frame clones and lacks some. This table has around 17,000 clones, around 82% appearing once. Sample: PBMCs, taken less than 25 weeks after starting pembrolizumab. The source of these receptors is an adult with mismatch repair-deficient cancer. Both conserved end residues are part of each CDR3. D genes are given only for firm matches. Expanded clones get a size class; other rows say once, few or many, or leave the size out.

CDR3nt: TGCGCCAGCAGCTCCCCCCCCCGAGGTAAACTGTTTTTT
CDR3aa: CASSSPPRGKLFF
j_gene: TRBJ1-4
v_gene: TRBV5-1
abundance: NA
d_gene: NA

CDR3nt: TGTGCCAGCACCCATGTGACAGGGCAGGGCTACACCTTC
CDR3aa: CASTHVTGQGYTF
j_gene: TRBJ1-2
v_gene: TRBV28
abundance: few
d_gene: TRBD1

CDR3nt: TGTGCCAGCAGCTTACGGGACAGTAACACCGGGGAGCTGTTTTTT
CDR3aa: CASSLRDSNTGELFF
j_gene: TRBJ2-2
v_gene: TRBV7-8
abundance: NA
d_gene: TRBD1

CDR3nt: TGTGCCAGCAGCTATTCAGGGGGGAACACTGAAGCTTTCTTT
CDR3aa: CASSYSGGNTEAFF
j_gene: TRBJ1-1
v_gene: TRBV7-8
abundance: NA
d_gene: TRBD1

CDR3nt: TGTGCCAGCAGCCAGATCGCCCGGGACAGAAGCACAGATACGCAGTATTTT
CDR3aa: CASSQIARDRSTDTQYF
j_gene: TRBJ2-3
v_gene: TRBV28
abundance: NA
d_gene: TRBD1

CDR3nt: TGTGCCAGCAGCGCAGAACTACAGGGGAGAACTGAAGCTTTCTTT
CDR3aa: CASSAELQGRTEAFF
j_gene: TRBJ1-1
v_gene: TRBV9
abundance: NA
d_gene: TRBD1

CDR3nt: TGTGCCAGCAGTTTACGGGGGATGTACAATGAGCAGTTCTTC
CDR3aa: CASSLRGMYNEQFF
j_gene: TRBJ2-1
v_gene: TRBV27
abundance: NA
d_gene: NA

CDR3nt: TGTGCCAGCTCACCCACGACAGGGGGTGATAGCAATCAGCCCCAGCATTTT
CDR3aa: CASSPTTGGDSNQPQHF
j_gene: TRBJ1-5
v_gene: TRBV18
abundance: NA
d_gene: TRBD1

CDR3nt: TGTGCCAGCAGTGGTAGCGGGACCTCCTACGAGCAGTACTTC
CDR3aa: CASSGSGTSYEQYF
j_gene: TRBJ2-7
v_gene: TRBV6-5
abundance: NA
d_gene: TRBD2

CDR3nt: TGTGCCATCAGTGCCCAGACAGTTTACAATGAGCAGTTCTTC
CDR3aa: CAISAQTVYNEQFF
j_gene: TRBJ2-1
v_gene: TRBV10-3
abundance: NA
d_gene: NA

CDR3nt: TGTGCCAGCAAGGGACTAGCGGGAAGGACCGGGGAGCTGTTTTTT
CDR3aa: CASKGLAGRTGELFF
j_gene: TRBJ2-2
v_gene: TRBV6-1
abundance: NA
d_gene: TRBD2

CDR3nt: TGTGCCAGCAGCGTTAAACCGGGACTAGCTTCTAATGAGCAGTTCTTC
CDR3aa: CASSVKPGLASNEQFF
j_gene: TRBJ2-1
v_gene: TRBV14
abundance: NA
d_gene: TRBD2

CDR3nt: TGTGCCAGCAGTGGGACCTCCACGGGGGGAAACACCATATATTTT
CDR3aa: CASSGTSTGGNTIYF
j_gene: TRBJ1-3
v_gene: TRBV6-1
abundance: NA
d_gene: NA

CDR3nt: TGTGCCAGCAGCTCCAGCGGGAGGGGAGGAACGCAGTATTTT
CDR3aa: CASSSSGRGGTQYF
j_gene: TRBJ2-3
v_gene: TRBV6-5
abundance: NA
d_gene: TRBD2

CDR3nt: TGTGCCACCAGCCGGGACAGGCTATCGGGGGAGTTCTTC
CDR3aa: CATSRDRLSGEFF
j_gene: TRBJ2-1
v_gene: TRBV15
abundance: NA
d_gene: TRBD1

CDR3nt: TGTGCCAGCAGTTCCGGGACAGGGGGTTTAAACACTGAAGCTTTCTTT
CDR3aa: CASSSGTGGLNTEAFF
j_gene: TRBJ1-1
v_gene: TRBV6-5
abundance: NA
d_gene: TRBD1

CDR3nt: TGTGCCAGCAGTGAAAGCCCCGGACTAGCCAAAAACATTCAGTACTTC
CDR3aa: CASSESPGLAKNIQYF
j_gene: TRBJ2-4
v_gene: TRBV25-1
abundance: NA
d_gene: NA

CDR3nt: TGTGCCAGTAGACCTCGGGGGGGCGGCAATGAGCAGTTCTTC
CDR3aa: CASRPRGGGNEQFF
j_gene: TRBJ2-1
v_gene: TRBV19
abundance: once
d_gene: TRBD2

CDR3nt: TGTGCCAGCAGCTTAGGACTAGCGGGACCCCCTTACGAGCAGTACTTC
CDR3aa: CASSLGLAGPPYEQYF
j_gene: TRBJ2-7
v_gene: TRBV7-8
abundance: NA
d_gene: TRBD2

CDR3nt: TGTGCCAGCTCACCTGGACAGGGGGCGGGACAGGGCTACACCTTC
CDR3aa: CASSPGQGAGQGYTF
j_gene: TRBJ1-2
v_gene: TRBV18
abundance: NA
d_gene: TRBD1

CDR3nt: TGTGCCAGCAGTAGGACTAGCGGGAGAAGGAACAATGAGCAGTTCTTC
CDR3aa: CASSRTSGRRNNEQFF
j_gene: TRBJ2-1
v_gene: TRBV27
abundance: NA
d_gene: TRBD2

CDR3nt: TGTGCCAGCAGTTCCACGGGGATTATGAACACTGAAGCTTTCTTT
CDR3aa: CASSSTGIMNTEAFF
j_gene: TRBJ1-1
v_gene: TRBV2
abundance: once
d_gene: NA

CDR3nt: TGTGCCAGCAGTTCGCGACTAGCGCATTTGTACTTC
CDR3aa: CASSSRLAHLYF
j_gene: TRBJ2-4
v_gene: TRBV6-5
abundance: once
d_gene: TRBD2

CDR3nt: TGTGCCAGCACCCTTGGGCTAGCGGGTGATACGCAGTATTTT
CDR3aa: CASTLGLAGDTQYF
j_gene: TRBJ2-3
v_gene: TRBV28
abundance: NA
d_gene: TRBD2

CDR3nt: TGTGCCAGTAGTATAGCGGGCAGGGGAATCGGGGAGCAGTACTTC
CDR3aa: CASSIAGRGIGEQYF
j_gene: TRBJ2-7
v_gene: TRBV19
abundance: NA
d_gene: NA

CDR3nt: TGTGCCAGCAGTGAGCGGGGCCCCTATGGCTACACCTTC
CDR3aa: CASSERGPYGYTF
j_gene: TRBJ1-2
v_gene: TRBV6-1
abundance: NA
d_gene: NA

CDR3nt: TGTGCCAGCAGTCCAGGGGGTTGGACTGAAGCTTTCTTT
CDR3aa: CASSPGGWTEAFF
j_gene: TRBJ1-1
v_gene: TRBV2
abundance: NA
d_gene: TRBD1

CDR3nt: TGTGCCAGCAGCCAAGGTCAAGCGGGGAATGAGCAGTTCTTC
CDR3aa: CASSQGQAGNEQFF
j_gene: TRBJ2-1
v_gene: TRBV4-2
abundance: NA
d_gene: TRBD2

CDR3nt: TGTGCCAGCTTTATTCGTCGAGCCTACCAAGAGACCCAGTACTTC
CDR3aa: CASFIRRAYQETQYF
j_gene: TRBJ2-5
v_gene: TRBV5-5
abundance: NA
d_gene: NA

CDR3nt: TGTGCCTGGAGTGGACTTACCAATGAGCAGTTCTTC
CDR3aa: CAWSGLTNEQFF
j_gene: TRBJ2-1
v_gene: TRBV30
abundance: NA
d_gene: NA

CDR3nt: TGTGCCAGCAGGGGGGAGGTCGGCAATCAGCCCCAGCATTTT
CDR3aa: CASRGEVGNQPQHF
j_gene: TRBJ1-5
v_gene: TRBV27
abundance: NA
d_gene: NA

CDR3nt: TGTGCCAGCAGCCCTAGGACTAGCGGGAGAGGCACCGGGGAGCTGTTTTTT
CDR3aa: CASSPRTSGRGTGELFF
j_gene: TRBJ2-2
v_gene: TRBV7-9
abundance: NA
d_gene: TRBD2

CDR3nt: TGTGCCAGCAGCGTAACGGTCCCGGGAGGGGGTTCGGAGACCCAGTACTTC
CDR3aa: CASSVTVPGGGSETQYF
j_gene: TRBJ2-5
v_gene: TRBV9
abundance: NA
d_gene: TRBD2

CDR3nt: TGTGCCAGCTCACACTCCCCGGGACTAGCGGGAAATGAGCAGTTCTTC
CDR3aa: CASSHSPGLAGNEQFF
j_gene: TRBJ2-1
v_gene: TRBV18
abundance: NA
d_gene: TRBD2

CDR3nt: TGTGCCAGCAGTTTTCAGGGACAAGGGGAGCAGTACTTC
CDR3aa: CASSFQGQGEQYF
j_gene: TRBJ2-7
v_gene: TRBV27
abundance: NA
d_gene: NA

CDR3nt: TGTGCCAGCAGCCCCTCGGGTAGCGGGTCTACCACAGATACGCAGTATTTT
CDR3aa: CASSPSGSGSTTDTQYF
j_gene: TRBJ2-3
v_gene: TRBV5-4
abundance: NA
d_gene: TRBD2

CDR3nt: TGTGCCAGCAGCTTAATCGGAGGGATCTCTGGGGCCAACGTCCTGACTTTC
CDR3aa: CASSLIGGISGANVLTF
j_gene: TRBJ2-6
v_gene: TRBV7-3
abundance: NA
d_gene: NA

CDR3nt: TGTGCCAGCAGTTTTCGGAATACAGGAGAGACCCAGTACTTC
CDR3aa: CASSFRNTGETQYF
j_gene: TRBJ2-5
v_gene: TRBV28
abundance: NA
d_gene: NA

CDR3nt: TGTGCCAGCAGTTACGATAGCGGGAGTTTACAAGAGACCCAGTACTTC
CDR3aa: CASSYDSGSLQETQYF
j_gene: TRBJ2-5
v_gene: TRBV6-6
abundance: NA
d_gene: TRBD2

CDR3nt: TGTGCCAGCAGCGTAGAAGAAGGGGTGAGCACCGGGGAGCTGTTTTTT
CDR3aa: CASSVEEGVSTGELFF
j_gene: TRBJ2-2
v_gene: TRBV9
abundance: NA
d_gene: NA

CDR3nt: TGTGCCAGCAGTTTCTCTATGGAAGCTTTCTTT
CDR3aa: CASSFSMEAFF
j_gene: TRBJ1-1
v_gene: TRBV28
abundance: NA
d_gene: NA

CDR3nt: TGTGCCAGCAGGGGGACAGCAGAGACCCAGTACTTC
CDR3aa: CASRGTAETQYF
j_gene: TRBJ2-5
v_gene: TRBV5-4
abundance: once
d_gene: TRBD1